The 28 T cell receptor beta chains below were found in one sample sequenced in a study of somatic mutations in cytotoxic T cells in rheumatoid arthritis (dated by TCRdb to 2017 to 2019). Receptors were amplified or captured by the immunoSEQ multiplex PCR assay. Held by TCRdb, this immuneACCESS table contains in-frame sequences only and omits some clones. Under half of the omission traces to an unresolved V gene where checked; the cause of the rest is unknown. This sample has roughly 23,000 clones in its table, and approximately 80% of those were observed once. The ten largest account for roughly 12% of the sample. The sample consisted of CD8+ T cells sorted from blood. All receptors derive from an adult with rheumatoid arthritis.

The CDR3 DNA reads as TGTGCTAGTGCCCCGGGTGGGGACGAGCAGTACTTC. Translating it yields CASAPGGDEQYF. The V gene is TRBV12-5, the J gene TRBJ2-7; D remains unclear. Deletions cut 7 bases from V and 5 bases from J, with 12 bases between. The CDR3 sequence is 12 residues long. The germline V gene has CDR1 LGHNT and CDR2 FRNRAP.

A remark on this clone: The junction and the germline gene differ at one end; a read error may be behind it. Within the sample, other DNA sequences also encode this same CDR3. The chain couples TRBV4-1 to TRBJ2-7; tentative D call: TRBD2 (7 bases). Germline values: CDR1 MGHRA, CDR2 YSYEKL. The CDR3 totals 16 residues. The CDR3 nucleotides are TGCGCCAGCAGTCAAGATCGTTGGGGAGGGGGATACGAGCAGTACTTC. It specifies CASSQDRWGGGYEQYF.

The rearrangement joins TRBV7-9 to TRBJ2-5; 8 nucleotides agree with TRBD1. The J call may be mistaken, given a closer DNA end match to TRBJ2-7. The CDR3 contains 15 residues. Germline CDR1 is SEHNR and CDR2 is FQNEAQ (reference sequence). The CDR3 reads CASSPGQGLSYEQYF. The CDR3 DNA reads as TGTGCCAGCAGCCCCGGACAGGGACTCTCCTACGAGCAGTACTTC.

The chain joins TRBV5-6 to TRBJ1-2; 7 bases fit TRBD1. The ends lost 9 bases at V and 2 bases at J; junction bases unmatched: 7. CDR3 length: 13 residues. Germline-derived CDR1 and CDR2 are SGHDT and YYEEEE. The CDR3 DNA reads as TGTGCCACCCGACAGGGACTGAACTATGGCTACACCTTC. It specifies CATRQGLNYGYTF. Supplemented by reference TRBV5-6 and TRBJ1-2, the full variable domain reads DAGVTQSPTHLIKTRGQQVTLRCSPKSGHDTVSWYQQALGQGPQFIFQYYEEEERQRGNFPDRFSGHQFPNYSSELNVNALLLGDSALYLCATRQGLNYGYTFGSGTRLTVV.

DNA of the CDR3: TGTGCCAGCAGCGTGGTCCGGAGAAGGAACACTGAAGCTTTCTTT. Residues: CASSVVRRRNTEAFF. This chain connects TRBV2 to TRBJ1-1; no reliable D call. This CDR3 region has 15 residues. Germline values: CDR1 SNHLY, CDR2 FYNNEI. V shed 6 bases and J shed 1 base, with 15 bases lying between them.

The chain has TRBV10-3 and TRBJ2-7; 11 nucleotides align to TRBD1. The germline gives CDR1 ENHRY, CDR2 SYGVKD. Losses at the gene ends were 9 bases for V and 0 bases for J; bases not matched to a gene: 7. The CDR3 contains 15 residues. The CDR3 coding sequence is TGTGCCATTAACCCCGGGACAGGGGGCTCCTACGAGCAGTACTTC. Its translation: CAINPGTGGSYEQYF.

This sequence joins TRBV7-9 and TRBJ2-5, with D possibly TRBD1 on 6 matching bases. The CDR3 is 14 residues long. The V gene's germline CDR1 is SEHNR and CDR2 FQNEAQ (reference sequence). The V and J ends lost 3 bases and 1 base respectively, with 9 bases between them. In DNA form, the CDR3 reads TGTGCCAGCAGCTTCAGGGGAACCCAAGAGACCCAGTACTTC. It translates to CASSFRGTQETQYF.

Turning to this clone: The germline gene is not matched at one end of the junction; a read error may be the cause. The rearrangement joins TRBV4-1 to TRBJ2-5, with 7 bases that match TRBD2. TRBJ2-7 matches the DNA end more closely, so the J call is doubtful. Germline CDR1 and CDR2: MGHRA and YSYEKL. The CDR3 runs 16 residues. The CDR3 here is CASSQDMRGSTYEQYF. The CDR3 nucleotides are TGCGCCAGCAGTCAAGATATGCGCGGGAGCACCTACGAGCAGTACTTC.

J is TRBJ2-1 and V is TRBV7-9; D possibly matches TRBD1 or TRBD2 (5 bases each). This CDR3 comprises 11 residues. Trimming removed 8 bases at V and 8 bases at J, with 10 bases between. CDR1 is SEHNR and CDR2 is FQNEAQ in the germline V gene (reference sequence). As DNA, the CDR3 is TGTGCCAGCTCGGTGGGACATGAGCAGTTCTTC. This gives the protein CASSVGHEQFF.

This clone was seen more than once but under ten times. V gene TRBV19 combines with J gene TRBJ2-7; D not resolved. The CDR3 consists of 14 residues. Trimming cost V 8 bases and J 2 bases, with 16 bases left between them. The germline gives CDR1 LNHDA, CDR2 SQIVND (reference sequence). The CDR3 coding sequence is TGTGCCAGTCAAACCGGCCCTGGGGCCTACGAGCAGTACTTC. This translates into CASQTGPGAYEQYF.

This chain links TRBV7-9 with TRBJ2-7, with D possibly TRBD1 on 5 matching bases. Germline V CDR1 and CDR2: SEHNR, FQNEAQ (reference sequence). Trimming removed 2 bases at V and 9 bases at J, with 20 bases between. This CDR3 is 15 amino acids long. Here the CDR3 DNA reads TGTGCCAGCAGCTTACGATTAGGGGCGTACGTTTGGCAGTACTTC. Encoded protein: CASSLRLGAYVWQYF.

The V gene is TRBV4-3, the J gene TRBJ1-1; a weak D match, TRBD1 (6 bases). The CDR3 consists of 15 residues. V was trimmed by 0 bases and J by 3 bases, leaving 11 bases between them. CDR1 and CDR2 (germline): LGHNA, YSLEER. The CDR3 DNA follows: TGCGCCAGCAGCCAAGATAACAGGGCGTACACTGAAGCTTTCTTT. Its protein product is CASSQDNRAYTEAFF.

The chain couples TRBV11-2 to TRBJ1-5, with no clear D. The V end was cut by 3 bases, the J end by 0 bases, with 6 bases between. The length of the CDR3 is 14 residues. Germline values: CDR1 SGHAT, CDR2 FQNNGV. The CDR3 bases are TGTGCCAGCAGCTTGGGAGATAGCAATCAGCCCCAGCATTTT. Translated: CASSLGDSNQPQHF.

This chain joins TRBV11-2 and TRBJ1-2, with TRBD1 as a possible D gene (6 bases). The CDR3 covers 15 residues. CDR1 and CDR2 (germline): SGHAT, FQNNGV. The V and J ends lost 5 bases and 4 bases respectively, with 17 bases between them. CDR3 protein: CASSLGGQTLYGYTF. CDR3 nucleotide sequence: TGTGCCAGCAGCCTAGGAGGACAGACGCTCTATGGCTACACCTTC.

V and J are TRBV30 and TRBJ2-3, with 9 positions matching TRBD2. V shed 0 bases, J shed 2 bases, and the junction held 6 bases outside the gene matches. The germline V gene has CDR1 GTSNPN and CDR2 SVGIG (reference sequence). CDR3 size: 16 residues. The CDR3 loop reads CAWSVGGRALTDTQYF. The DNA of the CDR3 is TGTGCCTGGAGTGTGGGCGGGAGGGCCCTCACAGATACGCAGTATTTT.

This clone was found a few times. The J gene is TRBJ1-2, the V gene TRBV4-2, with 10 bases lining up with TRBD1. This CDR3 has 17 residues. V shed 0 bases, J shed 4 bases, and the junction held 8 bases outside the gene matches. Germline V gene data show CDR1 as LGHNA and CDR2 as YNFKEQ. The CDR3 loop is CASSQDPDRGLGYGYTF. CDR3 sequence (DNA): TGTGCCAGCAGCCAAGATCCCGACAGGGGGCTAGGCTATGGCTACACCTTC.

This chain uses TRBV11-2 with TRBJ1-1; 8 bases agree with TRBD1. V was clipped by 7 bases and J by 5 bases; unmatched bases: 9. There are 14 residues in the CDR3. CDR1 SGHAT and CDR2 FQNNGV come from the germline V gene. The CDR3 coding sequence is TGTGCCAGCACCAACCCCGACAGGGGAACTGAAGCTTTCTTT. Encoded protein: CASTNPDRGTEAFF.

This clone has just a few counts. The chain links TRBV9 to TRBJ2-3; no firm D call. V was trimmed by 0 bases and J by 5 bases, leaving 10 bases between them. CDR1 and CDR2 from the germline V gene are SGDLS and YYNGEE. CDR3 size: 14 residues. The CDR3 protein is CASSVGKTQDTQYF. The CDR3 DNA reads as TGTGCCAGCAGCGTAGGGAAGACCCAAGATACGCAGTATTTT.

The chain joins TRBV6-6 to TRBJ2-5; D gene ambiguous. Trimming pared 0 bases from V and 2 bases from J, leaving 13 bases between. CDR1 is MNHNY, CDR2 SVGAGI, per germline (reference sequence). The CDR3 covers 16 residues. The CDR3 is CASSYSPADPQETQYF. In DNA, the CDR3 is TGTGCCAGCAGTTACTCCCCCGCGGACCCTCAAGAGACCCAGTACTTC.

The gene calls are TRBV15 and TRBJ1-4; D gene ambiguous. Trimming took 5 bases from V and 8 from J, leaving 15 bases between them. This CDR3 is built from 14 residues. Germline V gives CDR1 LNHNV, CDR2 YYDKDF (reference sequence). The CDR3 region has the DNA TGTGCCACCAGCCGAGGACTCCCTGGGGAAAAACTGTTTTTT. This encodes CATSRGLPGEKLFF.

This clone is labeled medium-sized. The chain employs TRBV6-1 and TRBJ2-1; perhaps D is TRBD1 or TRBD2 (6 bases each). Trimming stripped 11 bases from V and 10 bases from J, with 18 bases between. Germline CDR1 is MNHNS and CDR2 is SASEGT. CDR3 length equals 12 residues. CDR3 nucleotides: TGTGCCGGAACCCGAGGGGGGAACGAGCAGTTCTTC. Residues: CAGTRGGNEQFF.

This chain links TRBV4-3 with TRBJ2-2, with D perhaps matching TRBD1 or TRBD2 (5 bases each). Germline V gives CDR1 LGHNA, CDR2 YSLEER. This CDR3 spans 18 amino acids. Between the trimmed V and J ends, which lost 0 bases and 0 bases, there was a span of 14 bases. The CDR3 DNA is TGCGCCAGCAGCCAAGATTGGGGACCGGAAGCGAACACCGGGGAGCTGTTTTTT. This translates into CASSQDWGPEANTGELFF.

The chain employs TRBV5-5 and TRBJ2-7; the D is unclear. Germline CDR1 is SGHKS and CDR2 is YYEKEE (reference sequence). This CDR3 region has 11 residues. The ends were cut back, 4 bases at V and 3 bases at J, with 5 bases in the middle. CDR3 bases: TGTGCCAGCAGCGAGTACTACGAGCAGTACTTC. Amino acid sequence: CASSEYYEQYF.

V gene TRBV5-1 combines with J gene TRBJ2-7, with 8 bases identical to TRBD1. The CDR3 runs to 15 residues. Looked up from germline, CDR1 is SGHRS and CDR2 is YFSETQ. After removal of 5 bases from V and 3 bases from J, the junction contained 10 bases not matched to a gene. CDR3 in DNA: TGCGCCAGCAGAAAAAACAGGGGGACCAACTACGAGCAGTACTTC. This translates into CASRKNRGTNYEQYF.

J is TRBJ2-5 and V is TRBV6-5; 14 bases are shared with TRBD2. V trimming: 5 bases; J trimming: 4 bases; junction bases outside the gene matches: 3. The CDR3 spans 15 residues. The germline CDR1 and CDR2 sequences are MNHEY and SVGAGI. The CDR3 sequence is CASSVGLAGGETQYF. Here the CDR3 DNA reads TGTGCCAGCAGTGTCGGACTAGCGGGAGGAGAGACCCAGTACTTC.

This clone was observed a single time. The rearrangement uses TRBV7-9 and TRBJ2-1, with D uncertain. CDR3 size: 15 residues. Germline assignment: CDR1 SEHNR and CDR2 FQNEAQ (reference sequence). Trimming left V 1 base short and J 8 bases short, with 15 bases between. Here the CDR3 reads CASSLGTGGIHEQFF. The CDR3, as DNA: TGTGCCAGCAGCTTAGGTACCGGCGGAATCCATGAGCAGTTCTTC.

This sequence joins TRBV27 and TRBJ2-2; D remains unclear. CDR3 size: 16 residues. V gave up 5 bases and J gave up 0 bases, with 13 bases separating them. Germline CDR1 MNHEY, CDR2 SMNVEV (reference sequence). DNA for the CDR3: TGTGCCAGCAGTATACTGACCTTCGCGAACACCGGGGAGCTGTTTTTT. Its protein is CASSILTFANTGELFF.

The V gene is TRBV18, the J gene TRBJ1-1, with D possibly being TRBD1 (5 bases). Germline-derived CDR1 and CDR2 are KGHSH and LQKENI. This CDR3 has 16 amino acids. Trimming cost V 4 bases and J 1 base, with 16 bases left between them. The CDR3 bases are TGTGCCAGCTCACTACCGCCGGGACCGAGGAACACTGAAGCTTTCTTT. Translated, it gives CASSLPPGPRNTEAFF. The full variable domain, with the rest looked up from reference TRBV18 and TRBJ1-1, is NAGVMQNPRHLVRRRGQEARLRCSPMKGHSHVYWYRQLPEEGLKFMVYLQKENIIDESGMPKERFSAEFPKEGPSILRIQQVVRGDSAAYFCASSLPPGPRNTEAFFGQGTRLTVV.